This T cell receptor beta chain was identified in a study of CD8 T cells in Susac syndrome. cDNA came from about 0.51 to 1 ug RNA primed by random hexamers. By means of immunoSEQ multiplex PCR, TCR beta CDR3 spanning 54 Vbeta and 13 Jbeta underwent amplification. TCRdb reprocessed the immunoSEQ multiplex PCR reads with MiXCR, giving one entry per CDR3 protein. This sample yields roughly 200,000 distinct CDR3 sequences, of which approximately 96% are seen a single time; 0.093% belongs to the top ten. Remarks on this clonotype: Its target is unknown.

Sequencing of TCR beta was carried out in blood CD8+ and CD4+ T cells. Germline values: CDR1 SNHLY, CDR2 FYNNEI. J was trimmed by 4 bases and V by 7 bases; bases with no gene match: 4. The CDR3 has 13 residues. Study outcomes and limitations: Regarding the TCR sequencing and HLA analysis, the study admitted that a relatively small number of individuals were involved.

Sequences were obtained from CD4+ T cells from PBMCs. V gene TRBV2 combines with J gene TRBJ2-1; 7 bases are shared with TRBD1. The TCR sequence derives from a human donor with multiple sclerosis. The CDR3 DNA reads TGTGCCAGCATGACAGGGAGATACAATGAGCAGTTCTTC. This codes for CASMTGRYNEQFF. Together with reference TRBV2 and TRBJ2-1, the CDR3 gives the full variable domain: EPEVTQTPSHQVTQMGQEVILRCVPISNHLYFYWYRQILGQKVEFLVSFYNNEISEKSEIFDDQFSVERPDGSNFTLKIRSTKLEDSAMYFCASMTGRYNEQFFGPGTRLTVL.